The 19 T cell receptor beta chains presented below share a single source sample, sequenced in a study of identical twins. MiXCR, run by TCRdb on the 5' RACE reads, gives a single entry per CDR3 protein. The sample has 420,000 or so distinct CDR3 sequences, 18% seen once. The material sequenced was naive T cells sorted from blood. The receptors were gathered from a man aged 45-65 years in good health.

This clonotype was detected a few times. This chain links TRBV5-4 with TRBJ2-1; 11 bases align to TRBD2. This CDR3 comprises 17 residues. Trimming at V came to 3 bases and at J to 5 bases, leaving 10 bases not matched to a gene. Germline lookup yields CDR1 SGHNT and CDR2 YYREEE (reference sequence). The CDR3 loop is CASSSLLLAGENNEQFF. The DNA of the CDR3 is TGTGCCAGCAGCTCTCTACTACTAGCGGGGGAAAACAATGAGCAGTTCTTC.

CDR3 sequence: CASSLAPKTDSGYNEQFF. The CDR3 coding sequence is TGCGCCAGCAGCTTGGCCCCGAAGACGGATTCGGGGTACAATGAGCAGTTCTTC. The gene calls are TRBV5-1 and TRBJ2-1, with a possible D match to TRBD2 (5 bases). V was pared by 0 bases and J by 4 bases, with 20 bases between. CDR1 is SGHRS, CDR2 YFSETQ, per germline. The CDR3 spans 18 residues.

This clonotype was counted at least ten times. The chain links TRBV29-1 to TRBJ2-5; possible D gene TRBD1, 5 bases. The CDR3 is made up of 13 amino acids. Trimming pared 4 bases from V and 2 bases from J, leaving 11 bases between. Per the germline V gene, CDR1 is SQVTM and CDR2 is ANQGSEA. For the CDR3, the DNA is TGCAGCGTTGGGGGCAGGATGCAAGAGACCCAGTACTTC. It encodes CSVGGRMQETQYF.

This clonotype came up many times. The genes are TRBV7-2 and TRBJ2-3, with D maybe TRBD2 (5 bases). This CDR3 has 17 residues. CDR1 is SGHTA and CDR2 is FQGNSA in the germline V gene. V shed 2 bases and J shed 0 bases, with 15 bases lying between them. CDR3 bases: TGTGCCAGCAGCTTATTCACCCCGAGGGCTAGCACAGATACGCAGTATTTT. As protein: CASSLFTPRASTDTQYF. Variable domain in full (rest from reference TRBV7-2 and TRBJ2-3): GAGVSQSPSNKVTEKGKDVELRCDPISGHTALYWYRQSLGQGLEFLIYFQGNSAPDKSGLPSDRFSAERTGGSVSTLTIQRTQQEDSAVYLCASSLFTPRASTDTQYFGPGTRLTVL.

This clonotype was recorded a few times. This chain uses TRBV24-1 with TRBJ2-2, with a weak D call TRBD1 (5 bases). V was cut by 7 bases and J by 7 bases, with 9 bases left in between. Germline values: CDR1 KGHDR, CDR2 SFDVKD. This CDR3 is built from 12 residues. CDR3 loop: CATRGPDGELFF. In nucleotides, the CDR3 is TGTGCCACCAGGGGGCCGGACGGGGAGCTGTTTTTT.

The gene calls are TRBV3-1 and TRBJ2-1; D is unclear. Looked up from germline, CDR1 is LGHDT and CDR2 is YNNKEL (reference sequence). Trimming shortened V by 1 base and J by 3 bases, and 7 bases separated the two germline ends. The CDR3 is made up of 14 amino acids. CDR3 coding DNA: TGTGCCAGCAGCCAAGTAACCAGCTACAATGAGCAGTTCTTC. Residues: CASSQVTSYNEQFF.

The rearrangement uses TRBV2 and TRBJ2-3, with D unclear. This CDR3 has 12 residues. V was trimmed by 7 bases and J by 6 bases, leaving 11 bases between them. The germline CDR1 and CDR2 sequences are SNHLY and FYNNEI. The CDR3 sequence is CASIQIADTQYF. CDR3 sequence (DNA): TGTGCCAGCATACAGATAGCCGATACGCAGTATTTT.

The chain couples TRBV20-1 to TRBJ2-7; 10 bases match TRBD2. Germline loops: CDR1 DFQATT, CDR2 SNEGSKA (reference sequence). With 5 bases clipped from V and 4 bases from J, the junction kept 8 bases outside the gene matches. The CDR3 covers 14 residues. DNA of the CDR3: TGCAGTGCTCCGAAAGCGGGAGGGCCTTACGAGCAGTACTTC. Amino acid sequence: CSAPKAGGPYEQYF.

The chain links TRBV20-1 to TRBJ2-4, with TRBD2 identical over 10 bases. The V and J ends lost 1 base and 7 bases, in that order; junction bases with no gene match: 7. The CDR3 length is 15 residues. Germline CDR1 reads DFQATT; CDR2 reads SNEGSKA (reference sequence). In DNA form, the CDR3 reads TGCAGTGCTAGAGTAGGACTAGCGGTGGGGAACATTCAGTACTTC. This codes for CSARVGLAVGNIQYF.

The J gene is TRBJ2-7, the V gene TRBV7-8; 7 nucleotides match TRBD1. This CDR3 has 14 amino acids. Per the germline V gene, CDR1 is SGHVS and CDR2 is FQNEAQ. The V segment lost 5 bases and the J segment 3 bases; nucleotides outside the gene matches: 7. Here the CDR3 reads CASSPAGGDYEQYF. The CDR3 coding sequence is TGTGCCAGCAGCCCCGCAGGGGGAGACTACGAGCAGTACTTC.

This clonotype turned up a few times. This chain uses TRBV20-1 with TRBJ2-1, with 13 bases matching TRBD2. The germline gives CDR1 DFQATT, CDR2 SNEGSKA (reference sequence). J gave up 2 bases and V 5 bases, and 12 bases lay outside the gene matches. This CDR3 is 18 amino acids long. Written as DNA, the CDR3 is TGCAGTGCTCCGAGGACTAGCGGGAGCCCCGGGGCCTACAATGAGCAGTTCTTC. As protein: CSAPRTSGSPGAYNEQFF.

At least ten counts were recorded for this clonotype. This chain joins TRBV28 and TRBJ1-5; 8 nucleotides match TRBD1. Trimming took 6 bases from V and 5 from J; bases not matched to a gene: 9. This CDR3 contains 15 residues. Germline lookup yields CDR1 MDHEN and CDR2 SYDVKM. The CDR3 sequence is CASSSPTGGDQPQHF. The CDR3 DNA is TGTGCCAGCAGCTCCCCTACAGGGGGTGATCAGCCCCAGCATTTT.

This clonotype has more than one count but fewer than ten. This sequence joins TRBV13 and TRBJ2-7; D not resolved. Trimming removed 0 bases from V and 0 bases from J, with 12 bases in between. The CDR3 sequence is 16 residues long. Germline CDR1 reads PRHDT; CDR2 reads FYEKMQ (reference sequence). CDR3: CASSLGYGQSSYEQYF. The CDR3 DNA follows: TGTGCCAGCAGCTTAGGTTACGGGCAGAGCTCCTACGAGCAGTACTTC. The entire variable domain, with the rest obtained from reference TRBV13 and TRBJ2-7, is as follows: AAGVIQSPRHLIKEKRETATLKCYPIPRHDTVYWYQQGPGQDPQFLISFYEKMQSDKGSIPDRFSAQQFSDYHSELNMSSLELGDSALYFCASSLGYGQSSYEQYFGPGTRLTVT.

This clonotype has more than one count but fewer than ten. The CDR3 DNA is TGCGCCAGCAGCTTGGGGGAAAGCAATCAGCCCCAGCATTTT. This encodes CASSLGESNQPQHF. V and J are TRBV5-1 and TRBJ1-5; no clear D gene. Germline assignment: CDR1 SGHRS and CDR2 YFSETQ. This CDR3 spans 14 amino acids. V dropped 0 bases and J dropped 1 base, with 5 bases sitting between them.

This clonotype has at least ten counts. The CDR3 is CASSSSSPSGEQFF. The CDR3 coding sequence is TGTGCCAGCAGTTCGAGTTCCCCTAGTGGTGAGCAGTTCTTC. The rearrangement uses TRBV12-3 or TRBV12-4 and TRBJ2-1; no definite D call. The CDR3 spans 14 residues. Trimming removed 4 bases from V and 9 bases from J, with 16 bases in between.

This clonotype was counted many times. The chain joins TRBV5-1 to TRBJ2-7; TRBD1 aligns across 7 bases. The CDR3 is 15 residues long. From germline, CDR1 is SGHRS and CDR2 YFSETQ. The J segment lost 6 bases and the V segment lost 1 base, leaving 10 bases of the junction unmatched. The CDR3 nucleotides are TGCGCCAGCAGCTTGCGGTCGACAGGGCCTGGCGAGCAGTACTTC. It is translated as CASSLRSTGPGEQYF.

This clonotype was detected only a few times. The V gene is TRBV20-1, the J gene TRBJ2-1, with 7 bases fitting TRBD1. With V trimmed by 5 bases and J by 3 bases, 7 bases remained unmatched. Germline CDR1 reads DFQATT; CDR2 reads SNEGSKA (reference sequence). The CDR3 covers 14 residues. The CDR3 nucleotides are TGCAGTGCTTATAACAGGGGAGACTACAATGAGCAGTTCTTC. Its translation: CSAYNRGDYNEQFF.

This clonotype was detected only a few times. The chain carries TRBV6-1 and TRBJ1-2, with D possibly matching TRBD1 (6 bases). This CDR3 has 12 amino acids. Germline-derived CDR1 and CDR2 are MNHNS and SASEGT. Trimming took off 8 bases at V and 2 bases at J, with 9 bases between the two ends. The CDR3 here is CASGGGNYGYTF. CDR3 in DNA: TGTGCCAGCGGAGGGGGGAACTATGGCTACACCTTC.

This clonotype was picked up a small number of times. The chain is built from TRBV15 and TRBJ1-1; D remains unclear. V dropped 6 bases and J dropped 1 base, with 12 bases sitting between them. CDR3 length equals 14 residues. Germline V gives CDR1 LNHNV, CDR2 YYDKDF (reference sequence). CDR3 nucleotide sequence: TGTGCCACCAGATTCGGGCTTGGGAACACTGAAGCTTTCTTT. Translation gives CATRFGLGNTEAFF.